The 30 T cell receptor beta chains reported below all come from one sample, sequenced in a study of OX40 agonist ivuxolimab in advanced cancers. Profiling relied on immunoSEQ multiplex PCR, and the TCRdb table lists in-frame clones only, not all of them. The sample contains some 50,000 clones, around nine tenths of which appear only once. The specimen was CD4+ or CD8+ T cells sorted from blood, collected in a trial of the OX40 agonist ivuxolimab. Every receptor here comes from an adult with an advanced solid tumor such as melanoma, head and neck, liver or kidney cancer.

The rearrangement joins TRBV5-1 to TRBJ2-2, with 7 bases lining up with TRBD1. The length of the CDR3 is 16 residues. The V gene's germline CDR1 is SGHRS and CDR2 YFSETQ. With 1 base clipped from V and 4 bases from J, the junction kept 7 bases outside the gene matches. CDR3 amino acids: CASSLQGQGVTGELFF. Written as DNA, the CDR3 is TGCGCCAGCAGCTTGCAGGGTCAGGGGGTCACCGGGGAGCTGTTTTTT.

V usage is TRBV9 and J usage is TRBJ1-1; no reliable D call. Trimming removed 3 bases from V and 2 bases from J, with 11 bases in between. The CDR3 extends over 14 amino acids. Germline V CDR1 and CDR2: SGDLS, YYNGEE. The CDR3 is CASSGAPGNTEAFF. CDR3 in DNA: TGTGCCAGCAGCGGAGCCCCGGGTAACACTGAAGCTTTCTTT.

The rearrangement joins TRBV5-1 to TRBJ2-7; 7 bases match TRBD1. With 4 bases clipped from V and 7 bases from J, the junction kept 14 bases outside the gene matches. CDR3 length: 15 residues. Germline values: CDR1 SGHRS, CDR2 YFSETQ. The CDR3, as DNA: TGCGCCAGCAGCCCCGCCAGACAGGGACGTCTAGAGCAGTACTTC. This codes for CASSPARQGRLEQYF.

The V gene is TRBV27, the J gene TRBJ2-2; D gene unclear. V lost 5 bases to trimming and J lost 0 bases, with 10 bases between them. This CDR3 region has 15 residues. In germline, CDR1 is MNHEY, CDR2 SMNVEV (reference sequence). CDR3 DNA sequence: TGTGCCAGCAGTACGGCCTACCCGAACACCGGGGAGCTGTTTTTT. Encoded protein: CASSTAYPNTGELFF.

The chain joins TRBV28 to TRBJ2-3; D remains ambiguous. CDR3 length: 12 residues. The V end was cut by 6 bases, the J end by 2 bases, with 6 bases between. The V gene's germline CDR1 is MDHEN and CDR2 SYDVKM. CDR3: CASSLNTDTQYF. CDR3 DNA: TGTGCCAGCAGCCTAAACACAGATACGCAGTATTTT.

The V call is TRBV5-4, the J call TRBJ2-5; TRBD2 agrees at 8 bases. The CDR3 runs 16 residues. In germline, CDR1 is SGHNT, CDR2 YYREEE (reference sequence). The V segment lost 4 bases and the J segment 4 bases; nucleotides outside the gene matches: 12. Written as DNA, the CDR3 is TGTGCCAGCAGCCCCGGGGGAGCGGGACTAGGAGAGACCCAGTACTTC. The encoded protein is CASSPGGAGLGETQYF.

The J gene is TRBJ2-5, the V gene TRBV27; D perhaps matches TRBD2 (5 bases). In germline, CDR1 is MNHEY, CDR2 SMNVEV (reference sequence). This CDR3 has 12 amino acids. Trimming stripped 6 bases from V and 2 bases from J, with 7 bases between. The CDR3 region is CASRRGQETQYF. CDR3 DNA: TGTGCCAGCAGACGGGGACAAGAGACCCAGTACTTC.

DNA of the CDR3: TGTGCCAGCAGTTACGGTCAAACACAAGAGACCCAGTACTTC. Encoded protein: CASSYGQTQETQYF. The V and J genes are TRBV6-5 and TRBJ2-5; no clear D gene. V lost 2 bases and J 2 bases, leaving 9 bases between the germline ends. Germline CDR1 is MNHEY and CDR2 is SVGAGI. The length of the CDR3 is 14 residues.

The chain carries TRBV19 and TRBJ1-1; D gene unclear. Germline CDR1 LNHDA, CDR2 SQIVND (reference sequence). The CDR3 is 15 residues long. Trimming removed 2 bases at V and 3 bases at J, with 13 bases between. The CDR3 loop is CASSISVRVDTEAFF. CDR3 in DNA: TGTGCCAGTAGTATATCTGTACGAGTGGACACTGAAGCTTTCTTT.

V and J are TRBV19 and TRBJ2-7; no clear D. The V gene lost 3 bases and the J gene lost 0 bases, with 6 bases spanning the gap. The V gene's germline CDR1 is LNHDA and CDR2 SQIVND (reference sequence). The CDR3 sequence is 13 residues long. The CDR3 nucleotides are TGTGCCAGTAGTATTGACCTCTCCTACGAGCAGTACTTC. Encoded protein: CASSIDLSYEQYF.

This clone was observed a single time. This chain links TRBV2 with TRBJ2-2; D is possibly TRBD2 (6 bases). There are 14 residues in the CDR3. Germline lookup yields CDR1 SNHLY and CDR2 FYNNEI. V was shortened by 4 bases and J by 6 bases, with 12 bases between the two germline ends. The CDR3 region is CASSVSRRAGELFF. The CDR3 DNA sequence: TGTGCCAGCAGTGTATCGAGGAGGGCCGGGGAGCTGTTTTTT.

This clone was observed a handful of times. This chain links TRBV9 with TRBJ1-4, with no clear D. The CDR3 spans 15 residues. Germline CDR1 reads SGDLS; CDR2 reads YYNGEE. V lost 4 bases and J lost 8, with 18 bases in between. This CDR3 is CASSPSPARSEKLFF. CDR3 nucleotides: TGTGCCAGCAGCCCATCCCCCGCCAGGTCGGAAAAACTGTTTTTT.

This sequence joins TRBV6-1 and TRBJ2-5; D is perhaps TRBD1 (6 bases). This CDR3 has 12 amino acids. Between the trimmed V and J ends, which lost 6 bases and 9 bases, there was a span of 14 bases. Germline CDR1 is MNHNS and CDR2 is SASEGT. The CDR3 spells CASSLTGLAQYF. The CDR3 nucleotides read TGTGCCAGCAGCCTGACAGGATTGGCCCAGTACTTC.

This CDR3 is CASSEGVNYGYTF. The CDR3 region has the DNA TGTGCCAGCAGTGAAGGGGTAAACTATGGCTACACCTTC. V gene TRBV2 combines with J gene TRBJ1-2; D is unclear. Per the germline V gene, CDR1 is SNHLY and CDR2 is FYNNEI. Trimming removed 1 base from V and 2 bases from J, with 5 bases in between. This CDR3 spans 13 amino acids.

The rearrangement uses TRBV19 and TRBJ1-5; TRBD1 might be the D (5 bases). Germline CDR1 reads LNHDA; CDR2 reads SQIVND (reference sequence). This CDR3 has 16 residues. V was cut by 3 bases and J by 2 bases, with 14 bases left in between. The CDR3 DNA reads as TGTGCCAGTAGTATCCGGGACGGTGGGCGCAATCAGCCCCAGCATTTT. This translates into CASSIRDGGRNQPQHF.

This chain links TRBV11-3 with TRBJ2-5, with D unresolved. There are 13 residues in the CDR3. Germline lookup yields CDR1 SGHNT and CDR2 YENEEA. Trimming removed 5 bases at V and 7 bases at J, with 14 bases between. CDR3 loop: CASSLTPSWTQYF. The DNA of the CDR3 is TGTGCCAGCAGCCTCACCCCGAGTTGGACCCAGTACTTC.

The chain recombines TRBV10-3 with TRBJ2-2; D unclear. CDR3 size: 13 residues. Trimming took 6 bases from V and 3 from J, leaving 8 bases between them. Germline V lookup: CDR1 ENHRY, CDR2 SYGVKD. Written as DNA, the CDR3 is TGTGCCATCAGACCGGTCTACACCGGGGAGCTGTTTTTT. Amino acid sequence: CAIRPVYTGELFF.

V and J are TRBV2 and TRBJ2-7; D is undetermined. The CDR3 has 13 residues. Germline V gene lookup returns CDR1 SNHLY and CDR2 FYNNEI. Trimming took 7 bases from V and 2 from J, leaving 12 bases between them. DNA for the CDR3: TGTGCCAGCATGGTCGGCAGTACCTACGAGCAGTACTTC. This gives the protein CASMVGSTYEQYF.

This clone came up once. J is TRBJ2-3 and V is TRBV7-9, with a tentative D call TRBD2 (5 bases). The V gene lost 4 bases and the J gene lost 5 bases, with 7 bases spanning the gap. The CDR3 covers 12 residues. Germline values: CDR1 SEHNR, CDR2 FQNEAQ (reference sequence). CDR3 nucleotides: TGTGCCAGCAGCTCTACTAGAGATACGCAGTATTTT. As protein: CASSSTRDTQYF.

This clone was seen just once. This chain uses TRBV5-1 with TRBJ2-5; D is ambiguous. CDR1 is SGHRS and CDR2 is YFSETQ in the germline V gene. Trimming took off 0 bases at V and 9 bases at J, with 9 bases between the two ends. The CDR3 contains 12 residues. The CDR3 reads CASSLADGSQYF. CDR3 DNA sequence: TGCGCCAGCAGCTTGGCCGATGGGTCCCAGTACTTC.

This chain links TRBV9 with TRBJ2-1; 16 bases fit TRBD2. The germline CDR1 and CDR2 sequences are SGDLS and YYNGEE. This CDR3 is 16 amino acids long. Trimming removed 3 bases from V and 12 bases from J; junction bases left unmatched: 9. The CDR3 reads CASSGTGTSGRARQFF. The CDR3 bases are TGTGCCAGCAGCGGCACCGGGACTAGCGGGAGGGCCCGGCAGTTCTTC.

This clone was seen more than once but under ten times. The rearrangement uses TRBV2 and TRBJ2-7, with D uncertain. Germline V gives CDR1 SNHLY, CDR2 FYNNEI. Trimming took off 7 bases at V and 0 bases at J, with 10 bases between the two ends. CDR3 size: 13 residues. DNA of the CDR3: TGTGCCAGCAACGACTGGGCCTCCTACGAGCAGTACTTC. Translation gives CASNDWASYEQYF.

This rearrangement joins TRBV19 to TRBJ1-2; 9 bases agree with TRBD1. V trimming: 9 bases; J trimming: 7 bases; junction bases outside the gene matches: 24. Per the germline V gene, CDR1 is LNHDA and CDR2 is SQIVND (reference sequence). This CDR3 has 18 amino acids. This CDR3 is CASQIGRAPGQGSGGYTF. CDR3 nucleotides: TGTGCCAGCCAAATCGGACGAGCTCCGGGACAGGGTAGTGGTGGCTACACCTTC.

This clone was picked up a small number of times. The J gene is TRBJ2-7, the V gene TRBV5-1; no reliable D call. V gave up 4 bases and J gave up 1 base, with 12 bases separating them. CDR1 and CDR2 (germline): SGHRS, YFSETQ. The CDR3 runs 14 residues. The CDR3 protein is CASSPSTASYEQYF. As DNA, the CDR3 is TGCGCCAGCAGCCCATCGACCGCATCCTACGAGCAGTACTTC.

There are a few counts of this clone. The rearrangement links TRBV7-8 to TRBJ2-7; D not certain. This CDR3 has 11 residues. V shed 4 bases and J shed 5 bases, with 6 bases lying between them. Germline loops: CDR1 SGHVS, CDR2 FQNEAQ. The chain's CDR3 is CASSSGDEQYF. The DNA of the CDR3 is TGTGCCAGCAGCTCGGGTGACGAGCAGTACTTC.

The chain combines TRBV19 with TRBJ2-7; 10 nucleotides line up with TRBD2. Trimming took 3 bases from V and 2 from J; bases not matched to a gene: 10. In germline, CDR1 is LNHDA, CDR2 SQIVND (reference sequence). This CDR3 contains 17 residues. The CDR3: CASSMVAGTSVPYEQYF. In DNA form, the CDR3 reads TGTGCCAGTAGTATGGTGGCCGGGACTAGCGTCCCCTACGAGCAGTACTTC.

The chain links TRBV7-3 to TRBJ2-5, with D uncertain. In germline, CDR1 is SGHTA, CDR2 FQGTGA. The CDR3 covers 13 residues. Trimming left V 0 bases short and J 7 bases short, with 9 bases between. In nucleotides, the CDR3 is TGTGCCAGCAGCTTAACCGACACCGGGACCCAGTACTTC. Translation: CASSLTDTGTQYF.

The chain recombines TRBV5-1 with TRBJ2-2; weak D call: TRBD1 (5 bases). Trimming pared 0 bases from V and 0 bases from J, leaving 9 bases between. The CDR3 spans 16 residues. Looked up from germline, CDR1 is SGHRS and CDR2 is YFSETQ. In DNA, the CDR3 is TGCGCCAGCAGCTTGGTAGGGGCGACGAACACCGGGGAGCTGTTTTTT. Translating it yields CASSLVGATNTGELFF. Using reference TRBV5-1 and TRBJ2-2 for the parts outside the CDR3, the full variable domain is KAGVTQTPRYLIKTRGQQVTLSCSPISGHRSVSWYQQTPGQGLQFLFEYFSETQRNKGNFPGRFSGRQFSNSRSEMNVSTLELGDSALYLCASSLVGATNTGELFFGEGSRLTVL.

This clone came up a few times. This chain uses TRBV30 with TRBJ1-5, with D possibly being TRBD1 (6 bases). This CDR3 has 14 amino acids. Germline V lookup: CDR1 GTSNPN, CDR2 SVGIG (reference sequence). V was trimmed by 7 bases and J by 0 bases, leaving 13 bases between them. The CDR3 DNA is TGTGCCTCCGGGACACATTATAGCAATCAGCCCCAGCATTTT. Amino acids: CASGTHYSNQPQHF.

The chain uses TRBV29-1 and TRBJ2-4; maybe TRBD1 (6 bases). V gave up 0 bases and J gave up 1 base, with 25 bases separating them. Germline V gives CDR1 SQVTM, CDR2 ANQGSEA. The CDR3 consists of 20 residues. The CDR3 is CSVEELPRTDPTTAKNIQYF. The CDR3 bases are TGCAGCGTTGAAGAATTGCCGCGGACAGACCCCACGACTGCCAAAAACATTCAGTACTTC.